This TCR beta chain was observed in a study of shared clonotypes between healthy human individuals. Only in-frame clones appear in the TCRdb table, and some are missing; sequencing was by immunoSEQ multiplex PCR. The profile shows roughly 2.5 million clones, more than 90% of them singletons. The length of the CDR3 is 15 residues. From germline, CDR1 is LNHDA and CDR2 SQIVND (reference sequence). The V end lost 3 bases, the J end lost 2 bases, and 8 bases lay between the germline ends. This sequence joins TRBV19 and TRBJ2-6, with no clear D. What was sequenced was naive CD4+ T cells sorted from blood. The subset is: CD45RA+ positively selected. This clonotype was sampled from a man aged 18 to 29 in good health. This CDR3 is CASSITPAGANVLTF. CDR3 nucleotide sequence: TGTGCCAGTAGTATCACCCCTGCTGGGGCCAACGTCCTGACTTTC.